This T cell receptor beta chain appears in the sequencing data of a study of human T cells and chemical hapten exposure. Study in general: There were weekly diphenylcyclopropenone doses to the scalp for patients throughout the approximately 25-week study. The cohort included alopecia areata under or over 50% scalp, totalis and universalis. Patch tests put 0.01% DPC on the upper back, read at 6 days.

The time point is: patch test 3, about 24 weeks after DPC sensitization. Stated treatment: therapeutic diphenylcyclopropenone sensitization with weekly scalp DPC. Patches went on only after blood had been drawn each time. CDR1 SGHDN and CDR2 FVKESK come from the germline V gene. V gave up 4 bases and J gave up 6 bases, with 16 bases separating them. This CDR3 has 14 amino acids. TCRdb called the RACE reads again in MiXCR, with one record for every CDR3 protein. Of 95,000 to 150,000 distinct CDR3 sequences listed, around 11% are singletons. This TCR was sampled from a woman between 50 and 59 years old with alopecia areata. Some clones in this sample may be carry-over from other donors' samples. The chain joins TRBV14 to TRBJ2-7; tentative D call: TRBD2 (6 bases). This material consisted of whole blood, taken in connection with sensitization to the hapten diphenylcyclopropenone (DPC). The CDR3 DNA reads as TGTGCCAGCAGCCCCGGGGGTAGCGGAGTCGAGCAGTACTTC. Translating it yields CASSPGGSGVEQYF.